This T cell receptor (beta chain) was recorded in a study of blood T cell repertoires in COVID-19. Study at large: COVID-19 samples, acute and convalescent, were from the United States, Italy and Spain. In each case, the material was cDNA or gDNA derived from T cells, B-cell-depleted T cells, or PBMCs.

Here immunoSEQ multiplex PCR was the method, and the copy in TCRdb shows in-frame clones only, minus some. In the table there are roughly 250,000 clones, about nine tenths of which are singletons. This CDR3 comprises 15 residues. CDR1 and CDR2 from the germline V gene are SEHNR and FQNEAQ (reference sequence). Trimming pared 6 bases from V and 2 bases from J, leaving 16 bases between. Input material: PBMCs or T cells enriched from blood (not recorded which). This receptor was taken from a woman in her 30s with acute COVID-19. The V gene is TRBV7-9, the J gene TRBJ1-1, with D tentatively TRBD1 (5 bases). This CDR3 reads CASRDNRRFNTEAFF. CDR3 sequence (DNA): TGTGCCAGCAGAGACAACAGGAGATTCAACACTGAAGCTTTCTTT.